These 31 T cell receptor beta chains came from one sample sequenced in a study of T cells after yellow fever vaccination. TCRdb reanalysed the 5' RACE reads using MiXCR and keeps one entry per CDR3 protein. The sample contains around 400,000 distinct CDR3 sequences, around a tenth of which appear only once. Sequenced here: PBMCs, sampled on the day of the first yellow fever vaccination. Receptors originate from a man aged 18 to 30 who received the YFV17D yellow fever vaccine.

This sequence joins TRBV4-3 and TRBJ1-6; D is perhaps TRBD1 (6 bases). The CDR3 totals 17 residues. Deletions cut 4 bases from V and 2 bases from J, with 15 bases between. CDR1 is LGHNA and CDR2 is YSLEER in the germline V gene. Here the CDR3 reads CASSLWTVGTYNSPLHF. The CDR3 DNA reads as TGCGCCAGCAGCCTCTGGACAGTGGGGACCTATAATTCACCCCTCCACTTT.

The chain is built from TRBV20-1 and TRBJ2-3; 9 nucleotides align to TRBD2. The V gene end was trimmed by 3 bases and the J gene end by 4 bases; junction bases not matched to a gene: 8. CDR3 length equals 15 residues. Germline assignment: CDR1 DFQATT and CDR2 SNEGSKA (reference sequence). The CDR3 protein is CSASRASGAADTQYF. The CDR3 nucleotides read TGCAGTGCTAGTCGTGCTAGCGGGGCGGCAGATACGCAGTATTTT.

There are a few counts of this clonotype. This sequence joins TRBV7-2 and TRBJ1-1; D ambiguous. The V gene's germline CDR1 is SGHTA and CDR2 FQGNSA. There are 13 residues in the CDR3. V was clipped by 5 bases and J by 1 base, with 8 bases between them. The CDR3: CASSPQPNTEAFF. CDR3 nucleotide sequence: TGTGCCAGCAGCCCACAACCGAACACTGAAGCTTTCTTT.

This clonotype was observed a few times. CDR3: CASSLNRQALVGAFF. The CDR3 DNA reads as TGTGCCAGCAGCTTGAATCGACAGGCTCTGGTGGGAGCTTTCTTT. The chain couples TRBV5-5 to TRBJ1-1, with a tentative D call TRBD1 (6 bases). V was clipped by 1 base and J by 10 bases, with 20 bases between them. Germline CDR1 and CDR2: SGHKS and YYEKEE (reference sequence). This CDR3 is built from 15 residues. The entire variable domain, with the rest obtained from reference TRBV5-5 and TRBJ1-1, is as follows: DAGVTQSPTHLIKTRGQQVTLRCSPISGHKSVSWYQQVLGQGPQFIFQYYEKEERGRGNFPDRFSARQFPNYSSELNVNALLLGDSALYLCASSLNRQALVGAFFGQGTRLTVV.

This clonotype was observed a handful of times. The CDR3 loop is CSADPVPGWGYTF. DNA for the CDR3: TGCAGTGCTGATCCCGTCCCGGGCTGGGGCTACACCTTC. The chain carries TRBV20-1 and TRBJ1-2; no clear D. The V end lost 5 bases, the J end lost 8 bases, and 18 bases lay between the germline ends. Germline V gene sequence: CDR1 DFQATT, CDR2 SNEGSKA (reference sequence). The CDR3 totals 13 residues.

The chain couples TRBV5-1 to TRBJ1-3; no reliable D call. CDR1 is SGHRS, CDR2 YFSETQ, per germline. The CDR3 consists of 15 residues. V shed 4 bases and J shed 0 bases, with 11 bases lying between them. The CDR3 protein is CASSLGSDSGNTIYF. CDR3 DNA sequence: TGCGCCAGCAGCCTCGGCAGCGACTCTGGAAACACCATATATTTT.

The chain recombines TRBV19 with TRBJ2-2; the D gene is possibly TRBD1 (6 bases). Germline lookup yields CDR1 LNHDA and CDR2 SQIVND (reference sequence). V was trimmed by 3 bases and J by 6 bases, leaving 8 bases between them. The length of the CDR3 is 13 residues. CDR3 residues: CASSMTGPGELFF. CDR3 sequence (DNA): TGTGCCAGTAGTATGACAGGTCCCGGGGAGCTGTTTTTT. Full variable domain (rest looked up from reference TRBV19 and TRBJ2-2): DGGITQSPKYLFRKEGQNVTLSCEQNLNHDAMYWYRQDPGQGLRLIYYSQIVNDFQKGDIAEGYSVSREKKESFPLTVTSAQKNPTAFYLCASSMTGPGELFFGEGSRLTVL.

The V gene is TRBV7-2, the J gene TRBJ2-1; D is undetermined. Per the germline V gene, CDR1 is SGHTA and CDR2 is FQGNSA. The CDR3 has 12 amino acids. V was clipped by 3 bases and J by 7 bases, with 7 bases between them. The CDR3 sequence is CASSFTGNEQFF. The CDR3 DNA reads TGTGCCAGCAGCTTTACGGGTAATGAGCAGTTCTTC.

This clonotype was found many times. CDR3 loop: CSAVTGDGTDTQYF. DNA of the CDR3: TGCAGTGCTGTAACAGGGGATGGGACAGATACGCAGTATTTT. J is TRBJ2-3 and V is TRBV20-1, with 7 bases matching TRBD1. CDR1 DFQATT and CDR2 SNEGSKA come from the germline V gene (reference sequence). The CDR3 loop spans 14 amino acids. V gave up 5 bases and J gave up 3 bases; unmatched junction bases: 8.

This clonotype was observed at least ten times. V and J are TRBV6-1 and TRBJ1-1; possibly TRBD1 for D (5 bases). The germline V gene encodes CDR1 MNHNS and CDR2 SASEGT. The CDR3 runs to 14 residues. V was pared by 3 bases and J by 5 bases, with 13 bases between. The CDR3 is CASSDQGGKTEAFF. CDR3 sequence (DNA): TGTGCCAGCAGTGATCAGGGAGGAAAGACTGAAGCTTTCTTT.

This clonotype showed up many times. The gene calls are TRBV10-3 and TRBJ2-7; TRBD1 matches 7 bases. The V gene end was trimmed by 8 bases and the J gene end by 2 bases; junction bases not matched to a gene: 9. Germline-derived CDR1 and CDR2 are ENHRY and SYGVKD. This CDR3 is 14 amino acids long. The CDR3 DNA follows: TGTGCCATCGGGGTGGGACAGCCACCCTACGAGCAGTACGTC. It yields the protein CAIGVGQPPYEQYV.

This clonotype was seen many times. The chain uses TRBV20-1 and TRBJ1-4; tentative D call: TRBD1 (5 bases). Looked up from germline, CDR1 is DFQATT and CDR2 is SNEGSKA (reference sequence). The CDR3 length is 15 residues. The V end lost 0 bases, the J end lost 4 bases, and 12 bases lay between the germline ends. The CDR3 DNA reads TGCAGTGCTAGAGATGGGACGGGCTTTAATGAAAAACTGTTTTTT. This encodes CSARDGTGFNEKLFF.

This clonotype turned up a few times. The CDR3 sequence is CASSWGLAGEETQYF. In DNA, the CDR3 is TGCGCCAGCAGCTGGGGACTAGCGGGGGAAGAGACCCAGTACTTC. This chain links TRBV5-1 with TRBJ2-5; 14 bases agree with TRBD2. Trimming took 3 bases from V and 3 from J; bases not matched to a gene: 1. CDR1 is SGHRS, CDR2 YFSETQ, per germline. The CDR3 is made up of 15 amino acids.

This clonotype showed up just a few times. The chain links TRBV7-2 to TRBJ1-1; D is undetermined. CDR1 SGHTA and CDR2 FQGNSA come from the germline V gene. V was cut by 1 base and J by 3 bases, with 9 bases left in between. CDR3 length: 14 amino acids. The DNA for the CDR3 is TGTGCCAGCAGCTTAGTAGACCTGTACACTGAAGCTTTCTTT. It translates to CASSLVDLYTEAFF.

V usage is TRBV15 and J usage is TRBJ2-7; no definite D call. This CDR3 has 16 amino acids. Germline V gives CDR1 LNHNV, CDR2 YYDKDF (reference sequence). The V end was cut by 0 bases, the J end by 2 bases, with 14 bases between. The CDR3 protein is CATSRDLIDIAYEQYF. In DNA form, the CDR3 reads TGTGCCACCAGCAGAGATCTTATTGACATTGCCTACGAGCAGTACTTC.

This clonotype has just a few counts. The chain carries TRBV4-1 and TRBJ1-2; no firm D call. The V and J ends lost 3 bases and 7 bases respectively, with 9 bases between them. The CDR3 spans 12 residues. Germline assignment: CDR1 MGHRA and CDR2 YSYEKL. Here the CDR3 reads CASSQIGFGYTF. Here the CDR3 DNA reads TGCGCCAGCAGCCAGATTGGTTTTGGCTACACCTTC.

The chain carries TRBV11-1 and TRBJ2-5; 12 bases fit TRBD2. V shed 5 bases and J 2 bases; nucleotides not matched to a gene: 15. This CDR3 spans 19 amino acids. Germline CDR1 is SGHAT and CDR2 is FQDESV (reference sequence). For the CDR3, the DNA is TGTGCCAGCAGCGTTGGACTAGCGGGATGGAACTGGATACAAGAGACCCAGTACTTC. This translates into CASSVGLAGWNWIQETQYF.

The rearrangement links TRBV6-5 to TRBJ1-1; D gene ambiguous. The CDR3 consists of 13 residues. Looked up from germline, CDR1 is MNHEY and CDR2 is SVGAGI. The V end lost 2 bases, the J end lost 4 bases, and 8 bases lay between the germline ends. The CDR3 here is CASSYDDRTEAFF. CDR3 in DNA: TGTGCCAGCAGTTACGATGACCGCACTGAAGCTTTCTTT.

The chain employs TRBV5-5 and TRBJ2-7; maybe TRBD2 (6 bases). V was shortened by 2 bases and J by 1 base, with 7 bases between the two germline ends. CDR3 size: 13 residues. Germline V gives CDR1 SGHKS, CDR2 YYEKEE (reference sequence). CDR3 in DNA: TGTGCCAGCAGCTTCGGGGGTTCCTACGAGCAGTACTTC. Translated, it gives CASSFGGSYEQYF.

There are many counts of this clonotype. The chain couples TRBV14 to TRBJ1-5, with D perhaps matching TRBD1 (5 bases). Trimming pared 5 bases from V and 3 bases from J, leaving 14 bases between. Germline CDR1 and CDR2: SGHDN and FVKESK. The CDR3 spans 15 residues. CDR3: CASSAAGAHNQPQHF. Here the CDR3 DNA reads TGTGCCAGCAGCGCGGCCGGGGCCCACAATCAGCCCCAGCATTTT.

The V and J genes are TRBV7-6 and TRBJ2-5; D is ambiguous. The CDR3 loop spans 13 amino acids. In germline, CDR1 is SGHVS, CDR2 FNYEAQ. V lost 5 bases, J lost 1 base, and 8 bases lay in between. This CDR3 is CASSKELQETQYF. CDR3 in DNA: TGTGCCAGCAGCAAGGAGCTCCAAGAGACCCAGTACTTC.

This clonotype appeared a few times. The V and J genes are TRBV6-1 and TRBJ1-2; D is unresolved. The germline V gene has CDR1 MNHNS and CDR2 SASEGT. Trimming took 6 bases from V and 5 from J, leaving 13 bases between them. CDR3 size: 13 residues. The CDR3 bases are TGTGCCAGCAGCGACCTGGCCTTATATGGCTACACCTTC. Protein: CASSDLALYGYTF.

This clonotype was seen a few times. The CDR3 is CASSNRTGLKKLFF. CDR3 sequence (DNA): TGTGCCAGCAGCAACCGGACAGGGTTGAAGAAACTGTTTTTT. The V and J genes are TRBV7-2 and TRBJ1-4; 8 positions agree with TRBD1. The CDR3 length is 14 residues. V was clipped by 5 bases and J by 11 bases; unmatched bases: 10. Germline values: CDR1 SGHTA, CDR2 FQGNSA.

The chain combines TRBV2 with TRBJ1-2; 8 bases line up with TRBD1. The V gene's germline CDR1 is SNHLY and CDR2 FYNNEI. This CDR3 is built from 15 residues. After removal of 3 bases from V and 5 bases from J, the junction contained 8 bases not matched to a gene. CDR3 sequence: CASSDPDRGEYGYTF. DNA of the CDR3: TGTGCCAGCAGTGACCCCGACAGGGGAGAGTATGGCTACACCTTC.

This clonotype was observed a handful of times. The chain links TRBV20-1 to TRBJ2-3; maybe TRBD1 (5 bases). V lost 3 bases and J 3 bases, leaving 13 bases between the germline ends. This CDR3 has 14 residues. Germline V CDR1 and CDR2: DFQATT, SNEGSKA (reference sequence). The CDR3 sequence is CSARVGARTDTQYF. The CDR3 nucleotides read TGCAGTGCTAGGGTAGGGGCCCGGACAGATACGCAGTATTTT.

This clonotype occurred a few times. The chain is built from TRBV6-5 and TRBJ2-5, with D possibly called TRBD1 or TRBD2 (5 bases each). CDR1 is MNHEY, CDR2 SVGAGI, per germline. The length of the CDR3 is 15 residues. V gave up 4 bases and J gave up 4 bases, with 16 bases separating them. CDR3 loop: CASSSKSGTGETQYF. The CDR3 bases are TGTGCCAGCAGTTCTAAGTCAGGGACGGGAGAGACCCAGTACTTC.

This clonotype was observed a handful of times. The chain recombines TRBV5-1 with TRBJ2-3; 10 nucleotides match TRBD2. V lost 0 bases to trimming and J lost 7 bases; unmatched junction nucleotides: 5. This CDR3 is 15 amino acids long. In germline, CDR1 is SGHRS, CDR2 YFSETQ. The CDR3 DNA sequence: TGCGCCAGCAGCTTGGTTGGTAGCGGGGGGAATACGCAGTATTTT. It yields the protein CASSLVGSGGNTQYF.

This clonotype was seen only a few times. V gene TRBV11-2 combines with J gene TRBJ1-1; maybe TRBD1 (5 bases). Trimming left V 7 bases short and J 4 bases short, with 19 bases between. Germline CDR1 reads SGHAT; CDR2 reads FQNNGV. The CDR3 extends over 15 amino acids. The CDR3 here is CASKVRAAMGTEAFF. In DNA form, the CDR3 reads TGTGCCAGCAAGGTCAGGGCCGCGATGGGCACTGAAGCTTTCTTT. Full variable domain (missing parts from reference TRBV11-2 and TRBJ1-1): EAGVAQSPRYKIIEKRQSVAFWCNPISGHATLYWYQQILGQGPKLLIQFQNNGVVDDSQLPKDRFSAERLKGVDSTLKIQPAKLEDSAVYLCASKVRAAMGTEAFFGQGTRLTVV.

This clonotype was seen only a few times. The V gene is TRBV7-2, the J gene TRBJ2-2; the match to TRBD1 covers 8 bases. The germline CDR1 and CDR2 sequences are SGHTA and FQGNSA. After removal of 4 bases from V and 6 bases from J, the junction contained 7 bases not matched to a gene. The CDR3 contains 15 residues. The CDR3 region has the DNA TGTGCCAGCAGCTCCGCAGGGGGACAGGCCGGGGAGCTGTTTTTT. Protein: CASSSAGGQAGELFF.

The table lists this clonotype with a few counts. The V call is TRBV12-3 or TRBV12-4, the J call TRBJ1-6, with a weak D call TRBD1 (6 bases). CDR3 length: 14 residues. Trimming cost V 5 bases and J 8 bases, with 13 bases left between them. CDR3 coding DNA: TGTGCCAGCAGTCAGGGGTGGAGGGATTCACCCCTCCACTTT. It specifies CASSQGWRDSPLHF.

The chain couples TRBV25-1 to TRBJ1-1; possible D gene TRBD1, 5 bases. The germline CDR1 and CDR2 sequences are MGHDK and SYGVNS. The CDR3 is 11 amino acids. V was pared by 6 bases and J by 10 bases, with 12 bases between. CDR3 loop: CASSTTTGAFF. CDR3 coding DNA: TGTGCCAGCAGCACCACTACAGGAGCTTTCTTT.